These 14 T cell receptor beta chains were all obtained from the same sample, sequenced in a study of T cells in localized non-small cell lung cancer. Profiling relied on immunoSEQ multiplex PCR, and the TCRdb table lists in-frame clones only, not all of them. The top ten hold roughly 18% of the sample, which has around 54,000 clones, roughly 89% seen once. Sequenced material: peripheral blood, taken before any cancer treatment. Receptors were obtained from a male donor aged 60 or over with stage III squamous cell lung carcinoma.

This clone was seen only once. The J gene is TRBJ1-5, the V gene TRBV7-2, with D perhaps TRBD1 (5 bases). Germline loops: CDR1 SGHTA, CDR2 FQGNSA. This CDR3 comprises 16 residues. V lost 0 bases and J 0 bases, leaving 9 bases between the germline ends. CDR3 region: CASSLAGLPSNQPQHF. CDR3 DNA: TGTGCCAGCAGCTTAGCGGGACTACCTAGCAATCAGCCCCAGCATTTT.

The chain couples TRBV10-3 to TRBJ2-3; no clear D. Germline V gives CDR1 ENHRY, CDR2 SYGVKD. CDR3 length equals 15 residues. Trimming cost V 2 bases and J 2 bases, with 11 bases left between them. The CDR3 here is CAISEGRVVTDTQYF. CDR3 bases: TGTGCCATCAGTGAGGGCCGGGTTGTCACAGATACGCAGTATTTT.

The genes are TRBV5-1 and TRBJ1-1, with unresolved D. Deletions cut 2 bases from V and 5 bases from J, with 10 bases between. The CDR3 is made up of 13 amino acids. Per the germline V gene, CDR1 is SGHRS and CDR2 is YFSETQ. The CDR3 sequence is CASSFLLGTEAFF. The CDR3 nucleotides read TGCGCCAGCAGCTTTCTGTTAGGAACTGAAGCTTTCTTT.

The genes are TRBV5-4 and TRBJ2-5; 7 positions match TRBD1. CDR1 is SGHNT and CDR2 is YYREEE in the germline V gene (reference sequence). V shed 4 bases, J shed 4 bases, and the junction held 7 bases outside the gene matches. CDR3 length equals 14 residues. The CDR3 region is CASSPNRGGETQYF. The CDR3, as DNA: TGTGCCAGCAGCCCTAACAGGGGTGGAGAGACCCAGTACTTC.

V usage is TRBV5-4 and J usage is TRBJ1-6, with unresolved D. This CDR3 is 15 amino acids long. CDR1 and CDR2 from the germline V gene are SGHNT and YYREEE (reference sequence). V was clipped by 2 bases and J by 0 bases, with 6 bases between them. The CDR3 here is CASSFYSSYNSPLHF. The CDR3, as DNA: TGTGCCAGCAGCTTCTACAGCTCCTATAATTCACCCCTCCACTTT.

The CDR3 nucleotides are TGTGCCAGCAGCGGACTAGCGGCCCAAGAGACCCAGTACTTC. This translates into CASSGLAAQETQYF. The chain employs TRBV7-3 and TRBJ2-5; TRBD2 matches at 10 bases. Per germline, CDR1 SGHTA and CDR2 FQGTGA. Trimming removed 5 bases from V and 1 base from J; junction bases left unmatched: 1. The CDR3 loop spans 14 amino acids.

This chain uses TRBV19 with TRBJ1-6, with D possibly being TRBD1 (5 bases). The CDR3 has 15 residues. Germline-derived CDR1 and CDR2 are LNHDA and SQIVND (reference sequence). V lost 4 bases and J lost 8, with 15 bases in between. The CDR3 spells CASSTAPTGDSPLHF. The CDR3 DNA reads TGTGCCAGTAGTACCGCCCCTACAGGTGATTCACCCCTCCACTTT. Full variable domain (remainder filled in from reference TRBV19 and TRBJ1-6): DGGITQSPKYLFRKEGQNVTLSCEQNLNHDAMYWYRQDPGQGLRLIYYSQIVNDFQKGDIAEGYSVSREKKESFPLTVTSAQKNPTAFYLCASSTAPTGDSPLHFGNGTRLTVT.

This chain's CDR3 is CASRGRGALDTQYF. CDR3 sequence (DNA): TGTGCCAGCAGGGGGAGGGGGGCGCTAGATACGCAGTATTTT. The rearrangement uses TRBV6-1 and TRBJ2-3, with D possibly matching TRBD2 (7 bases). In germline, CDR1 is MNHNS, CDR2 SASEGT. The CDR3 extends over 14 amino acids. Trimming stripped 6 bases from V and 5 bases from J, with 15 bases between.

The V call is TRBV28, the J call TRBJ1-5; 8 bases agree with TRBD1. CDR1 and CDR2 (germline): MDHEN, SYDVKM. CDR3 length equals 15 residues. Trimming cost V 5 bases and J 3 bases; bases outside gene matches: 6. CDR3: CASSPGQGYNQPQHF. The CDR3 nucleotides read TGTGCCAGCAGTCCCGGACAGGGCTACAATCAGCCCCAGCATTTT.

The gene calls are TRBV27 and TRBJ2-2, with unresolved D. CDR1 is MNHEY, CDR2 SMNVEV, per germline (reference sequence). The CDR3 is 14 amino acids. Trimming shortened V by 3 bases and J by 6 bases, and 11 bases separated the two germline ends. Here the CDR3 reads CASSFRPAPGELFF. CDR3 bases: TGTGCCAGCAGTTTCAGACCCGCGCCCGGGGAGCTGTTTTTT.

The V call is TRBV29-1, the J call TRBJ1-1, with TRBD1 as a possible D gene (6 bases). The CDR3 runs to 13 residues. The V gene lost 6 bases and the J gene lost 4 bases, with 15 bases spanning the gap. CDR1 and CDR2 from the germline V gene are SQVTM and ANQGSEA. The CDR3 loop reads CSVSTGWSTEAFF. DNA of the CDR3: TGCAGCGTGAGTACAGGGTGGAGCACTGAAGCTTTCTTT.

The rearrangement joins TRBV27 to TRBJ2-7, with TRBD2 matching 7 bases. There are 15 residues in the CDR3. With 4 bases clipped from V and 8 bases from J, the junction kept 14 bases outside the gene matches. Germline V gene data show CDR1 as MNHEY and CDR2 as SMNVEV (reference sequence). CDR3 in amino acids: CASSSSTSAASQQYF. In DNA form, the CDR3 reads TGTGCCAGCAGTTCCTCAACTAGCGCCGCCTCTCAGCAGTACTTC.

This clone was counted a single time. The chain joins TRBV28 to TRBJ1-3; possibly TRBD1 for D (6 bases). The V end was cut by 6 bases, the J end by 0 bases, with 9 bases between. CDR3 size: 14 residues. CDR1 is MDHEN and CDR2 is SYDVKM in the germline V gene. This CDR3 reads CASRGGYSGNTIYF. For the CDR3, the DNA is TGTGCCAGCAGAGGGGGATACTCTGGAAACACCATATATTTT.

The chain is built from TRBV23-1 and TRBJ2-4; tentative D call: TRBD2 (6 bases). TRBV23-1 has ORF status, its function being uncertain. The CDR3 totals 21 residues. V shed 2 bases and J shed 0 bases, with 26 bases lying between them. The DNA for the CDR3 is TGCGCCAGCAGTCAAAGGGCGCGGCCAGGGCGGGATTATTTAGCCAAAAACATTCAGTACTTC. Amino acid sequence: CASSQRARPGRDYLAKNIQYF.